The T cell receptor (beta chain) under discussion was sequenced for a study of blood T cell repertoires in COVID-19. About the research overall: The United States, Italy and Spain were the sources of the acute and convalescent COVID-19 samples. In each case, the material was cDNA or gDNA derived from T cells, B-cell-depleted T cells, or PBMCs.

Authors' analysis steps: Reference gene primer amplification in the assay estimated nucleated cell counts. This table comes from immunoSEQ multiplex PCR, and its TCRdb copy is limited to in-frame clones, with some not included. Clone size and the V and J calls come from that table; the DNA yielded D and trimming. Among approximately 240,000 clones listed, approximately 86% were seen once. There are a few counts of this clone. The CDR3 totals 14 residues. CDR1 and CDR2 (germline): SEHNR, FQNEAQ (reference sequence). The V gene end was trimmed by 3 bases and the J gene end by 2 bases; junction bases not matched to a gene: 3.

The sample comprised peripheral blood. The chain uses TRBV7-9 and TRBJ2-7, with TRBD1 matching over 8 bases. The sequence was collected from a woman in her twenties or thirties who had recovered from COVID-19. CDR3: CASSLGQEPYEQYF. CDR3 sequence (DNA): TGTGCCAGCAGCTTGGGACAGGAGCCCTACGAGCAGTACTTC.